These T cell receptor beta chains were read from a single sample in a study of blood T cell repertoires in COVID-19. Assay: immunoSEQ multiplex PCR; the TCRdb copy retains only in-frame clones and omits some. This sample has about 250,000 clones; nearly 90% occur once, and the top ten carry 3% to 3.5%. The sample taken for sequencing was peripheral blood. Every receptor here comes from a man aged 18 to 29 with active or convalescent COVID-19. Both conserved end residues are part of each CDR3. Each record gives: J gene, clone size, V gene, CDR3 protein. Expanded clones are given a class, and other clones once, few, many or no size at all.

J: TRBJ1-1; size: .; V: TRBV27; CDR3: CASGNRAGGAGTEAFF
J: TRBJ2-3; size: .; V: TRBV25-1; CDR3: CASSDVAGGLVSWDTQYF
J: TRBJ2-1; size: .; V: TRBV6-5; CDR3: CASRPSGRSDEQFF
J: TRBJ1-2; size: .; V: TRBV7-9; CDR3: CASSRRAGYGYTF
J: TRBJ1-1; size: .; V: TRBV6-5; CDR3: CASGAWIGAFF
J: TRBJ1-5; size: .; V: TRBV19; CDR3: CASIQGQSIDSNQPQHF
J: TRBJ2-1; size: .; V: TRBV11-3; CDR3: CASSLEPGNEQFF
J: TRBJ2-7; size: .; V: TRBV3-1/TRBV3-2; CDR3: CASSQGTGQASYEQYF
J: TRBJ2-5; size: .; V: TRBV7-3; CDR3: CASSLSLQETQYF
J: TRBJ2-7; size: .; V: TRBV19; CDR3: CASMGQASYEQYF
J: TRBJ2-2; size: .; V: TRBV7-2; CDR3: CASSATWGTLNTGELFF
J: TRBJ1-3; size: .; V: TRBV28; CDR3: CASSLDRGNTIYF
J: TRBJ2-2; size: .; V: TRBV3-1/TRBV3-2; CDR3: CASSQVVASQTGNTGELFF
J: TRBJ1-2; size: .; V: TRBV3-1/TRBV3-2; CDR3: CASRPGTGSNYGYTF
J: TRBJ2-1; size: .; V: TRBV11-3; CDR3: CASSLPPWNRARNEQFF
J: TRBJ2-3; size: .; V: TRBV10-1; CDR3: CASSLQRDGTDTQYF
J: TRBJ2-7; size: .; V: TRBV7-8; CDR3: CAIRLPNGLAGEQYF
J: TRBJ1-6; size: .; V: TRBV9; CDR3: CASSVSGTDNSPLHF
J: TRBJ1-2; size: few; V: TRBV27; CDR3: CASSLRQEGGYTF
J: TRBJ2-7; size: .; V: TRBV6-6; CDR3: CASSVTDRGWYEQYF
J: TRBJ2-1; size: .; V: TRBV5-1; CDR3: CASSLISGGEYPNEQFF
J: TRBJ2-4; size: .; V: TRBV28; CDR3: CASSAVQGVLAKNIQYF
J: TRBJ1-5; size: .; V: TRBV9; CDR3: CASSDQGNQPQHF
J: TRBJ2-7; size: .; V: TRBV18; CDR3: CASSRDSYEQYF
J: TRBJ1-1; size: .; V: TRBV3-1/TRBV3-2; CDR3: CASSLTKSGILTEAFF
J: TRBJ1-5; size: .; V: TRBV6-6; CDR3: CASKFLGGSFNQPQHF
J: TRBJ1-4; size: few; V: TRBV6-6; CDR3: CASSAFAREKLFF
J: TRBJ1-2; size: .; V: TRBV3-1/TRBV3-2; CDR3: CASSPRFGGAAGGAYGYTF
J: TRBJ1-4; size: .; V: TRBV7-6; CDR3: CASSLDGSPGEGLFF
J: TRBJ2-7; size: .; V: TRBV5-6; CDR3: CASSGLRMQDEQYF
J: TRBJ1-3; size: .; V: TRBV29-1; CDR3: CSGGTGGNTIYF
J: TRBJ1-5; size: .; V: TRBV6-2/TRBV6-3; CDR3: CASRPPGQVNQPQHF
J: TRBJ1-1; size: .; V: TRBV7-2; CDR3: CASSRTGVITEAFF
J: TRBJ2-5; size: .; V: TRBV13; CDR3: CASSLESGGAVTQYF
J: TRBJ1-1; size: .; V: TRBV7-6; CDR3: CASSLATGSNTEAFF
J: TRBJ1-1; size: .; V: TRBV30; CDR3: CAWSTGQGNTEAFF
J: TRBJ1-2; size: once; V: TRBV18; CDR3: CASSPSGEDYGYTF
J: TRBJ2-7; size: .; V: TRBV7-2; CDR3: CASSTTSGEESEQYF
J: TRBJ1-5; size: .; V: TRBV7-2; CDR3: CASSLESRGNQPQHF
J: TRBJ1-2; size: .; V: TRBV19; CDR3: CASSIDGTVYGYTF
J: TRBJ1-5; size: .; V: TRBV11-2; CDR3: CASSSGGHSNQPQHF
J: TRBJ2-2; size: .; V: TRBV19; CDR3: CASSIDRSGNTGELFF
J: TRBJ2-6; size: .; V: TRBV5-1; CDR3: CASSLNTGANVLTF
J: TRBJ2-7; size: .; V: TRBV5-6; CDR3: CASSPWDRDLREQYF
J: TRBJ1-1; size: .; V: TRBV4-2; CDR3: CASSHLSGQLINTEAFF
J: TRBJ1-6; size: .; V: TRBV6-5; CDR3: CASSAGGSRNSPLHF
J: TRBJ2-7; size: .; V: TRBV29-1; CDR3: CSVCRDTYGYEQYF
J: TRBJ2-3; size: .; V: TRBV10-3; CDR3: CAIRPSGGNTDTQYF
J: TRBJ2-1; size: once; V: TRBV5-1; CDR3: CASSLRLAGANEQFF
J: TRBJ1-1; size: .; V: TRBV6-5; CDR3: CASSYLTGSTEAFF
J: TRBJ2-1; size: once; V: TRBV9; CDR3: CASSVATTTPGLAVNEQFF
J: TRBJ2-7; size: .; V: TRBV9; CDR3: CASSVARTSGRGYEQYF